This T cell receptor beta chain was observed in a study of T cell clonotyping in hematopoietic cell transplantation. Germline values: CDR1 SGHNT, CDR2 YYREEE (reference sequence). Germline trimming cut 0 bases from V and 1 base from J; bases unmatched to any gene: 4. This CDR3 comprises 16 residues. The time point: recipient sample about 28 days before transplant, after cytoreduction. The data were produced by immunoSEQ multiplex PCR, yet TCRdb's version contains in-frame clones alone and is incomplete. The table lists approximately 44,000 clones, approximately 78% of them singletons. J is TRBJ2-5 and V is TRBV5-4; 9 positions agree with TRBD2. Sequencing used peripheral blood mononuclear cells, obtained before stem cell transplant. The TCR sequence derives from a man between 60 and 75 years old with myelodysplastic syndrome. Some clones in this sample may be carry-over from other donors' samples. CDR3 sequence reads: CASSLGRTSVQETQYF. CDR3 in DNA: TGTGCCAGCAGCTTGGGTCGGACTAGCGTCCAAGAGACCCAGTACTTC.